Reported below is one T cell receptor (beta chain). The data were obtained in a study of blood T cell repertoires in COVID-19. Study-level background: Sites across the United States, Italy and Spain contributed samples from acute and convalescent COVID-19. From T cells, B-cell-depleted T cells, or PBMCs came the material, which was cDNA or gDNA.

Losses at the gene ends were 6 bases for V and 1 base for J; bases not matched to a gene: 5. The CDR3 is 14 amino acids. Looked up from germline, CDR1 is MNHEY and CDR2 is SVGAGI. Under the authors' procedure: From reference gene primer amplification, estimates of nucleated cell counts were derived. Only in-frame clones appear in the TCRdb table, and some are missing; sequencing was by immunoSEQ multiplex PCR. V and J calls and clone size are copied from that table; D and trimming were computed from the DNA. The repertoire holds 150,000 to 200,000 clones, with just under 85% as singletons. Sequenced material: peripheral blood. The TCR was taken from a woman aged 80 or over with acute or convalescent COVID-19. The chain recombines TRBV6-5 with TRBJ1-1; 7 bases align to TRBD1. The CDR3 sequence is CASRTGQPNTEAFF. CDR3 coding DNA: TGTGCCAGCAGAACGGGACAGCCGAACACTGAAGCTTTCTTT.